This TCR beta chain was identified during a study of T-cell reconstitution after alpha-beta-depleted transplantation in children. The CDR3 consists of 12 residues. CDR1 and CDR2 (germline): MDHEN, SYDVKM. V was pared by 8 bases and J by 0 bases, with 5 bases between. Construction of the TCRbeta library involved unique molecular identifiers. Each CDR3 protein is one row after TCRdb ran MiXCR on the PCR reads. This sample has 15,000 to 20,000 distinct CDR3 sequences; over 10% occur once, and the top ten carry 71%. This clonotype was recorded a few times. This sequence originates from a boy in the first two years of life who had a stem cell transplant for Wiskott-Aldrich syndrome, so the T cells may come from the graft donor. V and J are TRBV28 and TRBJ1-5; the D is unclear. Sequenced material: PBMCs, mostly from graft donor cells, taken 180 days after TCRalphabeta/CD19-depleted stem cell transplant. Written as DNA, the CDR3 is TGTGCCAGCCAAAGTAGCAATCAGCCCCAGCATTTT. Protein: CASQSSNQPQHF.